This T cell receptor (beta chain) was captured by sequencing in a study of blood T cells in healthy people across ages. V was pared by 4 bases and J by 6 bases, with 13 bases between. The CDR3 runs to 13 residues. Study-wide results and caveats: When set beside aged donors, long-lived donors presented more naive CD4+ cells and higher diversity. Leaving the PBMCs unsorted stopped any conclusive comparison of naive versus antigen-experienced cells.

Total RNA extraction produced at least 5 micrograms (per sample) for the study. A note on this clonotype: Antigen: not known.

Then a second PCR, running roughly 6 to 11 cycles, was carried out with a sample-barcoded 5' primer and a J-beta primer mix. TCRdb used MiXCR to reprocess the 5' RACE reads, holding one entry per CDR3 protein. Of approximately 800,000 distinct CDR3 sequences in the sample, 50% to 65% were seen once. The chain uses TRBV12-3 or TRBV12-4 and TRBJ2-7; D may match TRBD1 or TRBD2 (5 bases each). The sequencing sample was made of blood. The sequence was collected from a man aged 80 or over in good health. CDR3 bases: TGTGCCAGCAGTTCGCCTAGAGGGGTCGAGCAGTACTTC. This encodes CASSSPRGVEQYF.